This T cell receptor beta chain comes out of a study of identical twins (dated by TCRdb to 2015 to 2016). As for the study more broadly: To test whether fetal clonotypes persist, the study used deep sequencing on TCR alpha and beta repertoires from monozygotic twins, unrelated adults of various ages, and cord blood. To rule out contamination, the twin experiments were replicated at different times with different library preparation protocols.

The library was produced with 5' RACE. Sequencing was carried out with an Illumina HiSeq 2000. A universal primer binding site was introduced by template switching, and a unique molecular identifier was present in the final cDNA, enabling accurate counting of TCR cDNA molecules. Specific primers in the conserved constant-segment region were used to synthesize first-strand cDNA for the TCR alpha and beta chains. Each cDNA library was double barcoded, with a SMART-Mk sample barcode plus Illumina barcodes, to control for contamination. Two successive PCR steps introduced TruSeq adapter sequences along with Illumina sample barcodes. Sequencing of the TCR alpha and beta cDNA libraries was done on the Illumina HiSeq platform using custom primers. Regarding the original processing steps: MiGEC processed the raw reads to extract unique molecular identifiers, while MiXCR was used to determine the CDR3 positions. Recombination models were inferred per individual with the repgenHMM and IGoR tools using an EM algorithm. Shared clonotypes were analyzed with the tcR package in R, and sharing was normalized by the product of cloneset sizes. Out-of-frame nonproductive sequences were analyzed to study raw recombination free of thymic and clonal selection effects. In TCRdb, the public reads were trimmed at Q25 with fastp and aligned with MiXCR, with productive beta chains retained. Rows are unified per CDR3 protein, each entry keeping the most common DNA and genes. The V and J calls, along with clone size, are taken from TCRdb and not from the paper's own processing. The sample table contains about 240,000 distinct CDR3 sequences; only one count was recorded for 7% to 8.5% of them. The top ten constitute roughly 5.4% of the sample.

Every donor in the study was a healthy Caucasian. Three pairs of female monozygotic twins, all aged roughly 18 to 30 years, made up the twin cohort. Positive isolation kits from Invitrogen were used to isolate the CD4+ and CD8+ T cell populations. From its cysteine to its phenylalanine, the CDR3 spans 11 amino acids. Only CDR3 DNA is held: 33 bases, read in frame from base 1. V is reduced by 6 bases and J by 5 bases, leaving a spacing of 6 bases between them. Sequences KGHDR (CDR1) and SFDVKD (CDR2) are obtained from the germline V gene. Findings and caveats that apply to the study as a whole: Zero-insertion analyses could be partly confounded by invariant T cells such as MAIT and iNKT, though diverse VJ usage argued against such confounding for most clonotypes. Abundant cord blood beta clonotypes had fewer insertions, young adult naive repertoires showed a similar but weaker trend, and memory repertoires showed no such trend. In beta out-of-frame sequences, excess twin sharing was weaker, because having fewer shared sequences lowered the signal-to-noise ratio. Conclusions relied on cross-sectional statistical analysis, since the same donors could not be followed over many years. Out-of-frame TCR alpha sequences shared between twins showed an excess of low generation-probability sequences compared with coincidental sharing between unrelated individuals. In monozygotic twins, recombination models systematically underestimated out-of-frame TCR alpha sharing, but the models matched the sharing seen between unrelated individuals.

This clonotype was picked up a small number of times. The antigen it binds to is not known. Within one base of it there is no much larger clone, and no base qualities were kept. These data also formed part of another study, on yellow fever vaccine responses in identical twins. In that second paper, the authors write: The authors reported that the T cell response to vaccination in identical twins appeared partly convergent and partly personalized. Focusing on identical twins, the study followed the T cell clones that responded to the vaccine, and did so with precision.

Recombination connected TRBV24-1 to TRBJ2-5, with the D gene call left open. This receptor was identified in a woman aged 18-29 years in good health. Material for sequencing was CD8+ T cells sorted from blood. The CDR3 corresponds to CATSFLETQYF. The bases read TGTGCCACCAGTTTCCTGGAGACCCAGTACTTC.